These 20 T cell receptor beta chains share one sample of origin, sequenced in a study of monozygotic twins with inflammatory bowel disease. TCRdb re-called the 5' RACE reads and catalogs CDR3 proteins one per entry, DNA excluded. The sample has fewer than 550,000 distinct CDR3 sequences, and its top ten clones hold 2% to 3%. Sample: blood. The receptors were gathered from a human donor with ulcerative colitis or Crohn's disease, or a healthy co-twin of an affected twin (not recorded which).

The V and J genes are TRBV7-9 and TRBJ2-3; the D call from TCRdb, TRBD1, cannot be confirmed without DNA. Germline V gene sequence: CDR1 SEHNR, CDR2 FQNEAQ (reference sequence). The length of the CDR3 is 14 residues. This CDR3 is CASSSGVRLDTQYF.

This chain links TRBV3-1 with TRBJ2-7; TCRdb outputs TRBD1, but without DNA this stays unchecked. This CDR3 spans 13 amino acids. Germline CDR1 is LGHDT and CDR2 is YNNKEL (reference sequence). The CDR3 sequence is CASSQDRAHEQYF.

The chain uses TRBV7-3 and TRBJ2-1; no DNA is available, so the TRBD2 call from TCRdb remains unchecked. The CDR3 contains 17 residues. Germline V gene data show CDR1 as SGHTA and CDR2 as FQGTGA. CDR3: CASSLLSGPLGNNEQFF.

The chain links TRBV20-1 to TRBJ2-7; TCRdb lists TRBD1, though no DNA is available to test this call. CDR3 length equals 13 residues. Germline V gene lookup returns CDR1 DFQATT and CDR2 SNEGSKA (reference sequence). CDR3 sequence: CSALAGVPHEQYF.

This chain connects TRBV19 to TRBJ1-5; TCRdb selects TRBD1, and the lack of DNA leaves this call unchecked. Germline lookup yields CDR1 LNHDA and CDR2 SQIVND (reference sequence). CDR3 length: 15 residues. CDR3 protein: CASSIRTGIDQPQHF.

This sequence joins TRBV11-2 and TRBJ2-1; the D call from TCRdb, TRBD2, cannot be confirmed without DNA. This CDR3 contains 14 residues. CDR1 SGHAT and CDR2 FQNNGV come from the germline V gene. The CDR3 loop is CASSFNREGNEQFF.

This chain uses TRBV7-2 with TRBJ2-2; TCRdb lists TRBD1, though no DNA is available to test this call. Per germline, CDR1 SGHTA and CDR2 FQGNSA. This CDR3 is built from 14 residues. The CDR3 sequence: CASSVRGRAGELFF.

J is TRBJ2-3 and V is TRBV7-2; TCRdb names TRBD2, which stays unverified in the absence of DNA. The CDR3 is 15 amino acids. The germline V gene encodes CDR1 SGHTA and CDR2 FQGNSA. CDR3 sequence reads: CASSPLGGVTDTQYF. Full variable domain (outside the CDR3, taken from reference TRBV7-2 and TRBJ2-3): GAGVSQSPSNKVTEKGKDVELRCDPISGHTALYWYRQSLGQGLEFLIYFQGNSAPDKSGLPSDRFSAERTGGSVSTLTIQRTQQEDSAVYLCASSPLGGVTDTQYFGPGTRLTVL.

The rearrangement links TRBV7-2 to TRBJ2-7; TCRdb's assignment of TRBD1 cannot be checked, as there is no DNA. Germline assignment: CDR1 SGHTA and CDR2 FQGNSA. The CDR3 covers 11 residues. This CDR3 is CASSLGWGQYF.

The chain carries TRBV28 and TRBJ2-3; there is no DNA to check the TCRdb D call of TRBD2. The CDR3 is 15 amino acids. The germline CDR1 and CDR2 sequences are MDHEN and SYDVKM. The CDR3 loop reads CASSPTGLLRDTQYF.

The CDR3 reads CASSPPSGSILRNEQFF. The J gene is TRBJ2-1, the V gene TRBV18; TCRdb selects TRBD2, and the lack of DNA leaves this call unchecked. CDR3 length: 17 amino acids. From germline, CDR1 is KGHSH and CDR2 LQKENI.

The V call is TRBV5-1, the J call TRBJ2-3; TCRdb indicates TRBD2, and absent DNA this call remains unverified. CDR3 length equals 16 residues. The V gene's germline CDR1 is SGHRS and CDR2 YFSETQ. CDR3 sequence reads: CASSLAGTSGTDTQYF.

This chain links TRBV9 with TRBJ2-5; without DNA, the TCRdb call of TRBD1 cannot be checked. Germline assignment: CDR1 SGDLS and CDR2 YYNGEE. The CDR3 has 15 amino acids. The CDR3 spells CASSVDGDSQETQYF. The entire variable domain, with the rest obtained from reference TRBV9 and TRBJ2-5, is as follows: DSGVTQTPKHLITATGQRVTLRCSPRSGDLSVYWYQQSLDQGLQFLIQYYNGEERAKGNILERFSAQQFPDLHSELNLSSLELGDSALYFCASSVDGDSQETQYFGPGTRLLVL.

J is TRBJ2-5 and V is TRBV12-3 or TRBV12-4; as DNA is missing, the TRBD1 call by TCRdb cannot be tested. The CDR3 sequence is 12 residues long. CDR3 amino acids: CASSWDRATQYF.

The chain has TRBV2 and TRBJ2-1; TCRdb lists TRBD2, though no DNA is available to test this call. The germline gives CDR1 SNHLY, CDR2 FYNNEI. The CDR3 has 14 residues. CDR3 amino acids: CASHRREGRDEQFF.

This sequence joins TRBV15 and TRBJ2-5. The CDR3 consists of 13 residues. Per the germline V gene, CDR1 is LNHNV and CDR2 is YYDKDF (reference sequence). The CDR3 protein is CATSPTTGETQYF. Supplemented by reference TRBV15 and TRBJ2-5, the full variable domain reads DAMVIQNPRYQVTQFGKPVTLSCSQTLNHNVMYWYQQKSSQAPKLLFHYYDKDFNNEADTPDNFQSRRPNTSFCFLDIRSPGLGDTAMYLCATSPTTGETQYFGPGTRLLVL.

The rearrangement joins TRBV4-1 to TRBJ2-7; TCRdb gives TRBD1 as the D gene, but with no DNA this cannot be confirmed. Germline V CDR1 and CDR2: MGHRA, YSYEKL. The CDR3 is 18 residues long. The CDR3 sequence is CASSQWWNFGQRHYEQYF.

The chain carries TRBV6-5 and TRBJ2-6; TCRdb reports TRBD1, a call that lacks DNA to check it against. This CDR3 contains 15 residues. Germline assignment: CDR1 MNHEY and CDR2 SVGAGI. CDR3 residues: CASSYGGPGANVLTF.

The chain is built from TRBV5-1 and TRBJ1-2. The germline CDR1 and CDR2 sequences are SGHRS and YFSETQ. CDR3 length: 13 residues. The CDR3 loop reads CASSLVGFSGYTF.

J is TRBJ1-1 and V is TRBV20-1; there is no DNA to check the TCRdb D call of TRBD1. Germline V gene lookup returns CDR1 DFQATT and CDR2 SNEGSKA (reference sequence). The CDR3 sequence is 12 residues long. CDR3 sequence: CSAPDRAAEAFF.